A single TCR beta chain is shown here with its context. Trimming shortened V by 4 bases and J by 1 base, and 7 bases separated the two germline ends. The germline V gene encodes CDR1 MDHEN and CDR2 SYDVKM. This CDR3 has 13 amino acids. The entry originates in a study of control samples from healthy donors and cancer patients. Clones were read by immunoSEQ multiplex PCR, and TCRdb kept only the in-frame ones, dropping some. The sample includes roughly 100,000 clones, about four fifths of them seen just once. Specimen: blood. The clonotype was recovered from a woman aged 50 to 60 in good health. The J gene is TRBJ1-1, the V gene TRBV28, with a possible D match to TRBD1 (5 bases). For the CDR3, the DNA is TGTGCCAGCAGTTCCGGACAGAACACTGAAGCTTTCTTT. Its translation is CASSSGQNTEAFF.